This T cell receptor (beta chain) comes out of a study of T cell responses to AZD1222 COVID-19 vaccine. About this clone itself: What it binds is unknown.

V lost 4 bases and J lost 3; bases outside the gene matches: 6. Germline CDR1 reads SNHLY; CDR2 reads FYNNEI. This CDR3 contains 16 residues. The data were produced by immunoSEQ multiplex PCR, yet TCRdb's version contains in-frame clones alone and is incomplete. The data show about 59,000 clones, about 88% seen once. Regarding the study as a whole: A reported finding is that nearly half of spike-specific TCRs target unmutated variant regions. Baseline antibody screening turned up just a handful of seropositive AZD1222 recipients.

J is TRBJ2-2 and V is TRBV2; 9 bases match TRBD2. This material consisted of peripheral blood, taken 28 days after the second AZD1222 dose. The receptor was derived from an adult who received the AZD1222 COVID-19 vaccine. CDR3 nucleotide sequence: TGTGCCAGCAGTGTTGATAGCGGGAGTCACACCGGGGAGCTGTTTTTT. Its protein product is CASSVDSGSHTGELFF.